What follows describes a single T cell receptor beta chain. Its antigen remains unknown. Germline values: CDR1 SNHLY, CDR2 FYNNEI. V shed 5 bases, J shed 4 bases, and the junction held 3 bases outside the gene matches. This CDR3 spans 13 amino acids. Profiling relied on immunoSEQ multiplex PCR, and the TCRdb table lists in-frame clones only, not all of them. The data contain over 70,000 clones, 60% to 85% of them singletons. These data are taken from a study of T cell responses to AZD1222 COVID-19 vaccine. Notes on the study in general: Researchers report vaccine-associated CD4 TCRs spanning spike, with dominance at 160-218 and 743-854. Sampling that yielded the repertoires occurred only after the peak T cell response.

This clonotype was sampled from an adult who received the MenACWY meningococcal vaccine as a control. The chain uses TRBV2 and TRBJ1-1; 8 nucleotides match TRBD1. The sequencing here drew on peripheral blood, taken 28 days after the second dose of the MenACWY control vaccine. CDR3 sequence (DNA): TGTGCCAGCAGTTCGACAGGGGCCACTGAAGCTTTCTTT. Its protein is CASSSTGATEAFF.